These 16 T cell receptor beta chains originate from one sample sequenced in a study of cytomegalovirus exposure and HLA in healthy donors. Data came from immunoSEQ multiplex PCR; TCRdb stores just in-frame clones and leaves some out. The sample carries 250,000 to 350,000 clones, approximately 88% recorded once. The sequenced sample was PBMCs. The receptors shown here come from a young woman in good health and CMV-seronegative.

In DNA form, the CDR3 reads TGTGCCAGCAGTTTGACTAGCGGGAGAATGGAGACCCAGTACTTC. It translates to CASSLTSGRMETQYF. This sequence joins TRBV28 and TRBJ2-5, with 12 bases identical to TRBD2. The germline CDR1 and CDR2 sequences are MDHEN and SYDVKM. The junction had 4 bases not matched to a gene; V was cut back by 3 bases and J by 5 bases. The CDR3 is 15 residues long.

The chain recombines TRBV5-5 with TRBJ2-1, with a tentative D call TRBD2 (6 bases). The CDR3 runs to 16 residues. Trimming took off 3 bases at V and 6 bases at J, with 19 bases between the two ends. Germline V gives CDR1 SGHKS, CDR2 YYEKEE (reference sequence). CDR3 coding DNA: TGTGCCAGCAGCTCATACTCCCCGGGAGCGGGCAATGAGCAGTTCTTC. Its protein is CASSSYSPGAGNEQFF.

With regard to this clone: Compared with germline, one end of the junction differs, possibly owing to a read error. The V call is TRBV28, the J call TRBJ2-7; 8 nucleotides agree with TRBD1. This CDR3 has 12 amino acids. In germline, CDR1 is MDHEN, CDR2 SYDVKM. The CDR3 is CASSLVAGGLFF. The CDR3 DNA reads TGTGCCAGCAGTTTAGTGGCAGGGGGCTTGTTCTTC.

CDR3 amino acids: CASSGRTGKVGELFF. CDR3 sequence (DNA): TGTGCCAGCAGCGGACGGACAGGGAAAGTTGGGGAGCTGTTTTTT. The V gene is TRBV7-8, the J gene TRBJ2-2, with 8 bases fitting TRBD1. CDR3 size: 15 residues. The V gene end was trimmed by 5 bases and the J gene end by 8 bases; junction bases not matched to a gene: 10. Germline V CDR1 and CDR2: SGHVS, FQNEAQ.

The V gene is TRBV5-4, the J gene TRBJ2-7; tentatively, D is TRBD1 (6 bases). CDR1 and CDR2 (germline): SGHNT, YYREEE (reference sequence). Between the trimmed V and J ends, which lost 4 bases and 6 bases, there was a span of 14 bases. The CDR3 consists of 13 residues. CDR3 in DNA: TGTGCCAGCAGCACCTCAGGGACACCCGAGCAGTACTTC. Translated: CASSTSGTPEQYF.

V gene TRBV28 combines with J gene TRBJ1-1; 8 bases match TRBD1. CDR1 is MDHEN and CDR2 is SYDVKM in the germline V gene. V lost 2 bases and J lost 7; bases outside the gene matches: 3. This CDR3 is built from 13 residues. CDR3 protein: CASSLGTGYEAFF. The CDR3 DNA follows: TGTGCCAGCAGTTTAGGGACAGGATATGAAGCTTTCTTT.

This clone was found once. The J gene is TRBJ2-7, the V gene TRBV15; 7 positions match TRBD1. V dropped 5 bases and J dropped 3; count of bases not matched to a gene: 10. This CDR3 spans 15 amino acids. Germline V CDR1 and CDR2: LNHNV, YYDKDF (reference sequence). Written as DNA, the CDR3 is TGTGCCACCAGCGCCCGAAGGGACAGAGGCTACGAGCAGTACTTC. As protein: CATSARRDRGYEQYF. The variable domain in full, with the rest retrieved from reference TRBV15 and TRBJ2-7, is DAMVIQNPRYQVTQFGKPVTLSCSQTLNHNVMYWYQQKSSQAPKLLFHYYDKDFNNEADTPDNFQSRRPNTSFCFLDIRSPGLGDTAMYLCATSARRDRGYEQYFGPGTRLTVT.

The CDR3 sequence is CSAKAYNEQFF. CDR3 DNA sequence: TGCAGTGCTAAAGCTTACAATGAGCAGTTCTTC. V and J are TRBV20-1 and TRBJ2-1; D gene ambiguous. CDR1 DFQATT and CDR2 SNEGSKA come from the germline V gene (reference sequence). V lost 4 bases, J lost 4 bases, and 5 bases lay in between. The CDR3 contains 11 residues.

This clone was detected a few times. V usage is TRBV30 and J usage is TRBJ1-6; TRBD1 might be the D (5 bases). Germline loops: CDR1 GTSNPN, CDR2 SVGIG (reference sequence). Trimming left V 2 bases short and J 4 bases short, with 18 bases between. The CDR3 length is 17 residues. Here the CDR3 DNA reads TGTGCCTGGAGTCATCTCGGTGGAGGGGATTATAATTCACCCCTCCACTTT. Residues: CAWSHLGGGDYNSPLHF.

The V gene is TRBV30, the J gene TRBJ1-4; D remains ambiguous. V dropped 0 bases and J dropped 15 bases, with 14 bases sitting between them. Germline values: CDR1 GTSNPN, CDR2 SVGIG (reference sequence). There are 12 residues in the CDR3. Written as DNA, the CDR3 is TGTGCCTGGAGTGTATTCGGCAGGCGATTGTTTTTT. Amino acids: CAWSVFGRRLFF.

The V gene is TRBV30, the J gene TRBJ2-7; no reliable D call. CDR1 and CDR2 from the germline V gene are GTSNPN and SVGIG (reference sequence). V lost 3 bases and J lost 3, with 9 bases in between. This CDR3 is 12 amino acids long. CDR3 loop: CAWSPTVYEQYF. In DNA, the CDR3 is TGTGCCTGGAGCCCCACAGTCTACGAGCAGTACTTC.

This chain uses TRBV4-1 with TRBJ2-1, with TRBD2 matching over 9 bases. This CDR3 region has 15 residues. V was clipped by 2 bases and J by 7 bases; unmatched bases: 6. Germline V gene lookup returns CDR1 MGHRA and CDR2 YSYEKL. CDR3 sequence: CASSQLGLAWNEQFF. As DNA, the CDR3 is TGCGCCAGCAGCCAACTGGGACTAGCTTGGAATGAGCAGTTCTTC.

The chain uses TRBV4-1 and TRBJ2-6; 7 bases agree with TRBD2. The V gene's germline CDR1 is MGHRA and CDR2 YSYEKL. The CDR3 covers 19 residues. Unmatched junction bases numbered 14, after V lost 4 bases and J lost 2 bases. The CDR3 DNA is TGCGCCAGCAGCCTCACTTGGACTAGTACTGATACTGGGGCCAACGTCCTGACTTTC. Translated: CASSLTWTSTDTGANVLTF.

A few counts support this clone. The chain couples TRBV7-6 to TRBJ2-1; a possible D gene is TRBD2 (6 bases). The V gene lost 5 bases and the J gene lost 2 bases, with 16 bases spanning the gap. This CDR3 has 16 residues. Germline V gene sequence: CDR1 SGHVS, CDR2 FNYEAQ. CDR3 sequence reads: CASSPRRRETYNEQFF. CDR3 coding DNA: TGTGCCAGCAGCCCACGCCGGAGGGAGACCTACAATGAGCAGTTCTTC.

The gene calls are TRBV4-1 and TRBJ1-6, with unresolved D. The V end lost 1 base, the J end lost 3 bases, and 7 bases lay between the germline ends. CDR1 and CDR2 from the germline V gene are MGHRA and YSYEKL. The CDR3 is 15 amino acids. The CDR3 loop is CASSQVKSYNSPLHF. For the CDR3, the DNA is TGCGCCAGCAGCCAAGTAAAGAGCTATAATTCACCCCTCCACTTT.

The gene calls are TRBV28 and TRBJ1-2; 8 nucleotides line up with TRBD1. With V trimmed by 5 bases and J by 8 bases, 16 bases remained unmatched. The CDR3 totals 16 residues. Germline V gene sequence: CDR1 MDHEN, CDR2 SYDVKM. DNA of the CDR3: TGTGCCAGCAGTCAATTGGACAGGGAGGTTTCTAACGGCTACACCTTC. It specifies CASSQLDREVSNGYTF.